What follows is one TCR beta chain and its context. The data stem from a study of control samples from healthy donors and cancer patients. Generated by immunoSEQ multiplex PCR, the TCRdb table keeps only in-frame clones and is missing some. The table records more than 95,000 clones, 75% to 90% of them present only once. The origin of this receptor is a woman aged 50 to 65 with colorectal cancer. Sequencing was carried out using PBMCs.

CDR3 bases: TGTGCCAGCAGCACCCCTACTGGCGTGGGGGAATGGAATTCACCCCTCCACTTT. It yields the protein CASSTPTGVGEWNSPLHF. The rearrangement uses TRBV7-3 and TRBJ1-6, with D perhaps TRBD1 (5 bases). Trimming pared 5 bases from V and 7 bases from J, leaving 24 bases between. The germline V gene has CDR1 SGHTA and CDR2 FQGTGA. CDR3 length equals 18 residues.